The 11 T cell receptor beta chains reported below all come from one sample, sequenced in a study of cytomegalovirus exposure and HLA in healthy donors. The PCR employed 60 Vbeta primers together with 13 Jbeta primers. The protocol was immunoSEQ multiplex PCR, while the TCRdb copy is restricted to in-frame clones and leaves out a portion. The sample has around 60,000 clones; around 82% are singletons. Input material: PBMCs. The receptors were gathered from a male donor in good health and CMV-seronegative.

V and J are TRBV2 and TRBJ1-5; D gene unclear. V lost 2 bases and J lost 3, with 11 bases in between. Germline V gene lookup returns CDR1 SNHLY and CDR2 FYNNEI. The CDR3 is made up of 15 amino acids. The DNA for the CDR3 is TGTGCCAGCAGTGAACGTCGGGGTAACAATCAGCCCCAGCATTTT. It specifies CASSERRGNNQPQHF.

The chain couples TRBV7-2 to TRBJ2-1, with 10 nucleotides matching TRBD1. Germline-derived CDR1 and CDR2 are SGHTA and FQGNSA. Losses at the gene ends were 4 bases for V and 6 bases for J; bases not matched to a gene: 3. CDR3 length: 14 residues. The CDR3 DNA reads as TGTGCCAGCAGCTCGCGGGACAGGGGCAATGAGCAGTTCTTC. Protein sequence: CASSSRDRGNEQFF.

This sequence joins TRBV19 and TRBJ1-4, with 7 bases matching TRBD1. Per the germline V gene, CDR1 is LNHDA and CDR2 is SQIVND (reference sequence). The length of the CDR3 is 15 residues. The J segment lost 8 bases and the V segment lost 1 base, leaving 7 bases of the junction unmatched. The DNA of the CDR3 is TGTGCCAGTAGTATAGCGAAGGGGGCGCACGAAAAACTGTTTTTT. Protein: CASSIAKGAHEKLFF.

V gene TRBV18 combines with J gene TRBJ2-5; 7 bases fit TRBD1. This CDR3 spans 13 amino acids. Germline CDR1 is KGHSH and CDR2 is LQKENI. V trimming: 5 bases; J trimming: 4 bases; junction bases outside the gene matches: 4. The CDR3 protein is CASSGAGGETQYF. The CDR3 DNA reads TGTGCCAGCTCAGGGGCAGGGGGAGAGACCCAGTACTTC.

This chain joins TRBV18 and TRBJ2-3; no clear D gene. The CDR3 totals 13 residues. V lost 3 bases to trimming and J lost 0 bases, with 4 bases between them. Germline V gives CDR1 KGHSH, CDR2 LQKENI. CDR3 protein: CASSPESTDTQYF. CDR3 nucleotide sequence: TGTGCCAGCTCACCGGAGAGCACAGATACGCAGTATTTT.

CDR3 sequence reads: CATHRGREETQYF. The DNA for the CDR3 is TGTGCCACCCATCGGGGAAGGGAAGAGACCCAGTACTTC. V is TRBV10-3 and J is TRBJ2-5; D possibly corresponds to TRBD2 (5 bases). There are 13 residues in the CDR3. V shed 10 bases and J shed 3 bases, with 15 bases lying between them. Per germline, CDR1 ENHRY and CDR2 SYGVKD.

The chain combines TRBV5-1 with TRBJ2-7; D ambiguous. Trimming took 7 bases from V and 9 from J, leaving 20 bases between them. The CDR3 covers 13 residues. Germline CDR1 is SGHRS and CDR2 is YFSETQ. DNA for the CDR3: TGCGCCAGCTCAAATGACCAGCCTCTAGGGCAGTACTTC. Encoded protein: CASSNDQPLGQYF. The full variable domain, its missing parts supplied by reference TRBV5-1 and TRBJ2-7, is KAGVTQTPRYLIKTRGQQVTLSCSPISGHRSVSWYQQTPGQGLQFLFEYFSETQRNKGNFPGRFSGRQFSNSRSEMNVSTLELGDSALYLCASSNDQPLGQYFGPGTRLTVT.

This clone was picked up a small number of times. The chain has TRBV30 and TRBJ1-1; no clear D. The ends were cut back, 2 bases at V and 1 base at J, with 20 bases in the middle. The germline gives CDR1 GTSNPN, CDR2 SVGIG (reference sequence). The CDR3 runs 17 residues. In nucleotides, the CDR3 is TGTGCCTGGAGTCCCCTTAGTGGCTACGGAGCGAACACTGAAGCTTTCTTT. Translation gives CAWSPLSGYGANTEAFF.

This chain connects TRBV28 to TRBJ1-1; D is ambiguous. CDR1 and CDR2 (germline): MDHEN, SYDVKM. Trimming took 4 bases from V and 4 from J, leaving 10 bases between them. CDR3 size: 13 residues. The CDR3 loop reads CASSSGGLTEAFF. DNA for the CDR3: TGTGCCAGCAGTTCGGGCGGGCTCACTGAAGCTTTCTTT.

The rearrangement joins TRBV28 to TRBJ1-2; D may be TRBD1 (5 bases). The ends were cut back, 5 bases at V and 5 bases at J, with 9 bases in the middle. This CDR3 comprises 12 residues. Germline CDR1 MDHEN, CDR2 SYDVKM. The CDR3 protein is CASSASGYGYTF. In DNA, the CDR3 is TGTGCCAGCAGTGCCTCAGGGTATGGCTACACCTTC.

The V gene is TRBV6-4, the J gene TRBJ2-1; D might be TRBD2 (5 bases). CDR3 length: 14 amino acids. CDR1 is MRHNA, CDR2 SNTAGT, per germline. With 7 bases removed from V and 8 bases from J, the gap between germline ends came to 18 bases. CDR3: CASIRLSRGDEQFF. The CDR3 nucleotides read TGTGCCAGCATCCGACTAAGCCGTGGGGATGAGCAGTTCTTC.